This record concerns one T cell receptor (beta chain) sequence. This clone was recorded a few times. Its antigen is unknown. No much larger clone exists at a distance of one base, and base qualities are not known. This sample is part of a study of technical replicates of blood from a few donors (dated by TCRdb to about 2017). The library was made by the immunoSEQ multiplex PCR assay. TCRdb obtained this table from immuneACCESS and retained in-frame rearrangements with V and J assigned. These tables miss some clones; where compared with another copy, unresolved V genes account for less than half of the shortfall, and the remainder is unexplained. The sample table holds 9,500 to 15,000 clones, of which 65% to 85% were seen once. Approximately 14% of the sample goes to the ten largest clones. The germline V gene supplies CDR1 SGHAT and CDR2 FQNNGV. V and J are truncated by 5 bases and 6 bases respectively, leaving an intervening sequence of 14 bases. Inclusive of the bounding cysteine and phenylalanine, the CDR3 is 13 residues long. Only CDR3 DNA remains: 39 bases, in frame from the first base.

The chain joins TRBV11-2 to TRBJ2-7; a weak D assignment points to TRBD2 (6 bases agree). The sample was PBMCs. This sequence was found in a human donor in good health. CDR3 sequence: CASSLSLGGEQYF. The DNA sequence follows: TGTGCCAGCAGCCTCTCCTTGGGAGGCGAGCAGTACTTC.